The entry below describes one T cell receptor beta chain. This entry belongs to a study of cytomegalovirus exposure and HLA in healthy donors. The PCR used 60 Vbeta and 13 Jbeta primers. Generated by immunoSEQ multiplex PCR, the TCRdb table keeps only in-frame clones and is missing some. The table records about 210,000 clones, roughly 79% of them present only once. Material: PBMCs. The receptor's source is a male donor in good health and CMV-seronegative.

CDR3 sequence reads: CASSRQGQGIYQPQHF. In DNA form, the CDR3 reads TGTGCCAGCAGTCGACAGGGACAGGGGATCTATCAGCCCCAGCATTTT. This sequence joins TRBV28 and TRBJ1-5; TRBD1 agrees at 10 bases. V lost 5 bases to trimming and J lost 5 bases; unmatched junction nucleotides: 9. This CDR3 is 16 amino acids long. CDR1 and CDR2 (germline): MDHEN, SYDVKM.